A selection of T cell receptor beta chains follows, all from one sample in a study of shared clonotypes between healthy human individuals. The protocol was immunoSEQ multiplex PCR, while the TCRdb copy is restricted to in-frame clones and leaves out a portion. The table lists around 2.1 million clones, more than 90% of them singletons. The source material was naive CD4+ T cells sorted from blood. All receptors derive from a young man in good health. The CDR3 runs from the conserved cysteine through the conserved F or W. The order of the fields is J gene, clone size, D gene, V gene, CDR3 DNA, CDR3 protein. A D gene is named only where the DNA matches it firmly. Some rows have no size entry. The others give once, few or many, or a class for an expanded clone.

TRBJ2-7	NA	NA	TRBV7-2	TGTGCCAGCAGCGCCCGACAGGATTCCTACGAGCAGTACTTC	CASSARQDSYEQYF
TRBJ2-6	NA	NA	TRBV5-1	TGCGCCAGCAGCGAAACTGGGGCCAACGTCCTGACTTTC	CASSETGANVLTF
TRBJ1-1	NA	NA	TRBV9	TGTGCCAGCAGCCGACACTTGAACACTGAAGCTTTCTTT	CASSRHLNTEAFF
TRBJ2-7	NA	TRBD1	TRBV10-1	TGCGCCAGCAGTGAGTCCGGGACAGGAAAGCAGTACTTC	CASSESGTGKQYF
TRBJ2-5	NA	TRBD1	TRBV30	TGTGCCTGGAGTCCCTACGGGACAGGCAAAGACAACCAGTACTTC	CAWSPYGTGKDNQYF
TRBJ2-3	NA	TRBD2	TRBV30	TGTGCCTGGAGCCTAGGACTAGCGGGGAGCACAGATACGCAGTATTTT	CAWSLGLAGSTDTQYF
TRBJ1-6	few	NA	TRBV7-9	TGTGCCAGCAGCCCGACAGGCTATAATTCACCCCTCCACTTT	CASSPTGYNSPLHF
TRBJ1-5	NA	NA	TRBV7-2	TGTGCCAGCAGCTCTGGGACCTTCAATCAGCCCCAGCATTTT	CASSSGTFNQPQHF
TRBJ2-1	NA	TRBD2	TRBV5-5	TGTGCCAGCAGCTTGATAGCGGGAGTGAATGAGCAGTTCTTC	CASSLIAGVNEQFF
TRBJ1-2	NA	NA	TRBV4-3	TGCGCCAGCAGCCAAGATAATCAAAATGGCTACACCTTC	CASSQDNQNGYTF
TRBJ1-1	NA	NA	TRBV18	TGTGCCAGCTCACTAAAAGAGGGGGGCACTGAAGCTTTCTTT	CASSLKEGGTEAFF
TRBJ1-4	NA	NA	TRBV30	TGTGCCTGGAGTGTTAGGGGATCTAATGAAAAACTGTTTTTT	CAWSVRGSNEKLFF
TRBJ2-5	NA	TRBD1	TRBV11-2	TGTGCCAGCAGCTCATTACAGGGGCGGGAGACCCAGTACTTC	CASSSLQGRETQYF
TRBJ2-7	NA	NA	TRBV5-6	TGTGCCAGCAGCTTGGCCCCTTACTACGAGCAGTACTTC	CASSLAPYYEQYF
TRBJ2-7	NA	NA	TRBV19	TGTGCCAGTAGTATAGATGGGTTGAACTACGAGCAGTACTTC	CASSIDGLNYEQYF
TRBJ1-2	few	NA	TRBV6-6	TGTGCCAGCAGTCCGATGGCGGGCTACACCTTC	CASSPMAGYTF
TRBJ2-2	NA	NA	TRBV11-2	TGTGCCAGCAGCTTGGTAGCTGGGACCGGGGAGCTGTTTTTT	CASSLVAGTGELFF
TRBJ1-5	NA	NA	TRBV5-8	TGTGCCACGGGGGGCCGGGGGAGCAATCAGCCCCAGCATTTT	CATGGRGSNQPQHF
TRBJ1-6	NA	TRBD1	TRBV18	TGTGCCAGCTCACGTACCGGGACAGATAATTCACCCCTCCACTTT	CASSRTGTDNSPLHF